This TCR beta chain was recorded in a study of blood T cell repertoires in COVID-19. Study information: The United States, Italy and Spain provided the acute and convalescent COVID-19 samples. Sample material is recorded as cDNA or gDNA derived from T cells, B-cell-depleted T cells, or PBMCs.

In the authors' methods: Researchers report that nucleated cell counts were estimated from reference gene primer amplification. Profiled with immunoSEQ multiplex PCR; TCRdb holds only in-frame clones, not every one. V, J and clone size are taken as reported in that table, and D and trimming were inferred from the DNA itself. This sample yields fewer than 350,000 clones, of which approximately 90% are seen a single time; 4.1% belongs to the top ten. Study members were between 18 and 89 years old and lived in some 22 US regions. In germline, CDR1 is KGHDR, CDR2 SFDVKD. V was pared by 6 bases and J by 1 base, with 13 bases between. This CDR3 comprises 15 residues.

The sequence came from a woman aged 25 to 39 with acute COVID-19. Source material: PBMCs or T cells enriched from blood (not recorded which). The chain has TRBV24-1 and TRBJ2-3, with D maybe TRBD1 (6 bases). The CDR3 loop reads CATSSTGSGTDTQYF. The CDR3, as DNA: TGTGCCACCAGTTCCACAGGGTCTGGCACAGATACGCAGTATTTT.